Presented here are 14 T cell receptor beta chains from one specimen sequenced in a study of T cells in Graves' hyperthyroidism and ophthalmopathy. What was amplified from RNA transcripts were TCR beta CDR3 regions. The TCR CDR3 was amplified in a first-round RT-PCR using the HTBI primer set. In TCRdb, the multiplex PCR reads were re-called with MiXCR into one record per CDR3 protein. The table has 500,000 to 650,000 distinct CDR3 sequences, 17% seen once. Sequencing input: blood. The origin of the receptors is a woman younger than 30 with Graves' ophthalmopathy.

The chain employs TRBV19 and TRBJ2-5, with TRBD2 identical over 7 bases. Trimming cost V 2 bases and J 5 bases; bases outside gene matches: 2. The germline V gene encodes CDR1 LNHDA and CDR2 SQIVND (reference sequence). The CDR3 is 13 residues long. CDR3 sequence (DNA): TGTGCCAGTAGTATAAATAGCGGGGAGACCCAGTACTTC. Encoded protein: CASSINSGETQYF. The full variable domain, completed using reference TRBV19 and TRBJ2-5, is DGGITQSPKYLFRKEGQNVTLSCEQNLNHDAMYWYRQDPGQGLRLIYYSQIVNDFQKGDIAEGYSVSREKKESFPLTVTSAQKNPTAFYLCASSINSGETQYFGPGTRLLVL.

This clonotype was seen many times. In DNA form, the CDR3 reads TGTGCCAGCAGCCTGGGTGGTAGCGGGACTCTCGAGCAGTACTTC. It translates to CASSLGGSGTLEQYF. The chain employs TRBV6-1 and TRBJ2-7, with 8 bases identical to TRBD2. CDR1 and CDR2 (germline): MNHNS, SASEGT. This CDR3 has 15 amino acids. Trimming removed 6 bases from V and 6 bases from J; junction bases left unmatched: 13.

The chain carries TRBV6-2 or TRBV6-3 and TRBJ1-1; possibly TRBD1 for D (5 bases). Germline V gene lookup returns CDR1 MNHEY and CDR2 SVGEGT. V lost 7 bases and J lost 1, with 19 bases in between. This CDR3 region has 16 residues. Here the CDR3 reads CASTNRRGEGNTEAFF. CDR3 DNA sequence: TGTGCCAGCACGAATCGGAGGGGCGAGGGGAACACTGAAGCTTTCTTT.

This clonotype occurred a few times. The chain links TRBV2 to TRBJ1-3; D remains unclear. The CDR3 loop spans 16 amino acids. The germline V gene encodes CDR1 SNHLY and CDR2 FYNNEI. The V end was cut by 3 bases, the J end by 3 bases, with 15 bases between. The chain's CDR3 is CASSDIDTDHGNTIYF. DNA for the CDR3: TGTGCCAGCAGTGACATAGATACGGACCATGGAAACACCATATATTTT.

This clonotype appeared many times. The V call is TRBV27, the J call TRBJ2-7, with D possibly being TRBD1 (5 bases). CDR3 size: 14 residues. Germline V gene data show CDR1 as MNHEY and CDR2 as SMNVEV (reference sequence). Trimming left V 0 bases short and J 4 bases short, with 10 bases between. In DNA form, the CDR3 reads TGTGCCAGCAGTTTATCTGCACGGACATACGAGCAGTACTTC. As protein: CASSLSARTYEQYF.

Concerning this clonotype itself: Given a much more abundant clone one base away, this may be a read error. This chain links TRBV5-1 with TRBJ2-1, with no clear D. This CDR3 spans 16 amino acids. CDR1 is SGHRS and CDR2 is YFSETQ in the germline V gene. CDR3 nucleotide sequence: TGCGCCAGCAGCTCCGGCGGAGTGAGCTCCTGCAATGAGCAGTTCTTC. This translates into CASSSGGVSSCNEQFF.

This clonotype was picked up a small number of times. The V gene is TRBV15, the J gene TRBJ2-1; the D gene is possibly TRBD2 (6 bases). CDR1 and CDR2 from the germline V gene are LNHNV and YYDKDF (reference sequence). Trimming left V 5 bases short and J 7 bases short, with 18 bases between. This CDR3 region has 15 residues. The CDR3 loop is CATSSLAERGNEQFF. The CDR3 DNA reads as TGTGCCACCAGCTCCTTAGCGGAGAGGGGAAATGAGCAGTTCTTC.

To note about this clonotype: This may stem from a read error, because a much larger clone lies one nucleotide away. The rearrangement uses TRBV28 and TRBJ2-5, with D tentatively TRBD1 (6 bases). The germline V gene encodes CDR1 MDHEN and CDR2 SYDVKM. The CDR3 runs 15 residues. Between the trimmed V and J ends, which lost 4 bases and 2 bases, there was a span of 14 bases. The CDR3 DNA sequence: TGTGCCAGCAGTTCCTGGACAGAGGAGCAAGAGACCCAGTACTTC. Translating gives CASSSWTEEQETQYF.

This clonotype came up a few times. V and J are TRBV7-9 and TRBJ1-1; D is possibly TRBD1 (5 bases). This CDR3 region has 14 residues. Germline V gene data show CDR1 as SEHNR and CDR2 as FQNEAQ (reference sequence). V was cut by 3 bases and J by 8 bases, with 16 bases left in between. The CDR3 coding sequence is TGTGCCAGCAGCTTTTCTGAGGGGTCTTGGGAAGCTTTCTTT. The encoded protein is CASSFSEGSWEAFF.

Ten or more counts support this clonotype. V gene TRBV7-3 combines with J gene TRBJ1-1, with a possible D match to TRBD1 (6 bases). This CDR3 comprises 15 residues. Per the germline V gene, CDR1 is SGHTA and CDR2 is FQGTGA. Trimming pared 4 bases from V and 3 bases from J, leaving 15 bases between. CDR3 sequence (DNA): TGTGCCAGCAGCTCCTCCGGACAGAGGGACACTGAAGCTTTCTTT. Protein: CASSSSGQRDTEAFF.

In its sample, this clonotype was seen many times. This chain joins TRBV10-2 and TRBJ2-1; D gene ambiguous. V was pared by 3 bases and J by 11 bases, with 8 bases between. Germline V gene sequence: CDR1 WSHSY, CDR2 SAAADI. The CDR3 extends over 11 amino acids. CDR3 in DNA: TGCGCCAGCAGTGATGGGTCTAAGCAGTTCTTC. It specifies CASSDGSKQFF.

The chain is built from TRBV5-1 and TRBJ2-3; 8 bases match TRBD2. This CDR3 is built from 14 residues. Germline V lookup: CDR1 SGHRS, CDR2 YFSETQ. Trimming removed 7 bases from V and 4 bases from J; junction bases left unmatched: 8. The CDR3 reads CASAPSGGSDTQYF. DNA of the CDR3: TGCGCCAGCGCTCCGAGCGGGGGTTCAGATACGCAGTATTTT. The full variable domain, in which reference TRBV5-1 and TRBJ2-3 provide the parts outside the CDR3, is KAGVTQTPRYLIKTRGQQVTLSCSPISGHRSVSWYQQTPGQGLQFLFEYFSETQRNKGNFPGRFSGRQFSNSRSEMNVSTLELGDSALYLCASAPSGGSDTQYFGPGTRLTVL.

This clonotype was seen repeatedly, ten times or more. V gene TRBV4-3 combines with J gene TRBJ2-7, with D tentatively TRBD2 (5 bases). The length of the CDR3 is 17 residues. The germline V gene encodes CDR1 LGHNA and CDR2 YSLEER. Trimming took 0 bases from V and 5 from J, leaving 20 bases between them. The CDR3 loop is CASSQEATLRGYDEQYF. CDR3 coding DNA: TGCGCCAGCAGCCAAGAGGCAACCCTTCGCGGGTATGACGAGCAGTACTTC.

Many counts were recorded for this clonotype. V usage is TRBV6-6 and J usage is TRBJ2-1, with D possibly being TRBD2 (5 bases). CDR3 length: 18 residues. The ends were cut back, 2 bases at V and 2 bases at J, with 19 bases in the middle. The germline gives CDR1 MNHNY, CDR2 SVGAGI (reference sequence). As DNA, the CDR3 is TGTGCCAGCAGTTACGGGTCTTTGAAGCGGAGTGCCTACAATGAGCAGTTCTTC. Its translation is CASSYGSLKRSAYNEQFF.